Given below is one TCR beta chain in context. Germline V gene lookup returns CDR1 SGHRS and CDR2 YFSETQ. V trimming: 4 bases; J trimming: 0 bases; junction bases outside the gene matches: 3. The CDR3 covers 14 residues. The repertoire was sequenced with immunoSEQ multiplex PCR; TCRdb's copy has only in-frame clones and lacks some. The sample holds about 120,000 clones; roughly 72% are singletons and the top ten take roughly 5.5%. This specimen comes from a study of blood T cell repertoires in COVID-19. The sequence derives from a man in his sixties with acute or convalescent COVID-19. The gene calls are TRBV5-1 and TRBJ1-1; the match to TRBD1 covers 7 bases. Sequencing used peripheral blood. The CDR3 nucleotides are TGCGCCAGCAGCGGGGGACAGTTGAACACTGAAGCTTTCTTT. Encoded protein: CASSGGQLNTEAFF.